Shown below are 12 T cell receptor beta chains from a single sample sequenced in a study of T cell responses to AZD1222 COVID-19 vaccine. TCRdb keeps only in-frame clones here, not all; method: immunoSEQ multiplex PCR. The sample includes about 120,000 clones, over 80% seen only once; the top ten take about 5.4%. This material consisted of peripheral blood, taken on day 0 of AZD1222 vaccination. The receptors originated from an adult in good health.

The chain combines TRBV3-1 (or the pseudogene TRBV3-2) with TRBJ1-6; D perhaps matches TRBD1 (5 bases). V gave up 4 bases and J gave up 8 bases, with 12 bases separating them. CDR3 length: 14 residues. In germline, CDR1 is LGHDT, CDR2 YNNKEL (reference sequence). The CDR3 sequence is CASSRDPRDSPLHF. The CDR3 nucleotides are TGTGCCAGCAGCCGGGACCCACGAGATTCACCCCTCCACTTT.

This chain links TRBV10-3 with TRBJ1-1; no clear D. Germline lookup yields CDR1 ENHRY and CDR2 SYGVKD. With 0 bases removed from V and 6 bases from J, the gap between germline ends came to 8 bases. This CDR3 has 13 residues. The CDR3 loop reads CAISESGIPEAFF. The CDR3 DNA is TGTGCCATCAGTGAGTCCGGAATTCCTGAAGCTTTCTTT.

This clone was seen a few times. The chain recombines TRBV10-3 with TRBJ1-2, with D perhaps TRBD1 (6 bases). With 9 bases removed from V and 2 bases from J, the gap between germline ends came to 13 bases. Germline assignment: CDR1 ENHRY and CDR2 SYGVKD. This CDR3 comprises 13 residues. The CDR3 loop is CAMGGRGNYGYTF. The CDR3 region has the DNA TGTGCCATGGGGGGCCGGGGAAACTATGGCTACACCTTC.

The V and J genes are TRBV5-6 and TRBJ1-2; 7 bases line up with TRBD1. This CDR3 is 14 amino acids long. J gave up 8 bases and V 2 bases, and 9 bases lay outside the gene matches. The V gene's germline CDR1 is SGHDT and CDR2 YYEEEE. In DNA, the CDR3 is TGTGCCAGCAGCTTCGGGACAGAGGTAGGCGGCTACACCTTC. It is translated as CASSFGTEVGGYTF.

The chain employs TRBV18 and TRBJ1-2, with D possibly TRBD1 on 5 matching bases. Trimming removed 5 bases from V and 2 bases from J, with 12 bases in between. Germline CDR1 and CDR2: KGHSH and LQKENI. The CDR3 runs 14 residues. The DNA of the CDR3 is TGTGCCAGCTCAACTACAGGAGAAAACTATGGCTACACCTTC. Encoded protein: CASSTTGENYGYTF.

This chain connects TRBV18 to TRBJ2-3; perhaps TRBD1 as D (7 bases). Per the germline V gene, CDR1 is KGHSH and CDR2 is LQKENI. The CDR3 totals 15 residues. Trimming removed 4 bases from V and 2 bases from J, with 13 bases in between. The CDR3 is CASSRRGTDTDTQYF. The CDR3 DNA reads TGTGCCAGCTCACGACGGGGGACAGACACAGATACGCAGTATTTT. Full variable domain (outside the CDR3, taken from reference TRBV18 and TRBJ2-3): NAGVMQNPRHLVRRRGQEARLRCSPMKGHSHVYWYRQLPEEGLKFMVYLQKENIIDESGMPKERFSAEFPKEGPSILRIQQVVRGDSAAYFCASSRRGTDTDTQYFGPGTRLTVL.

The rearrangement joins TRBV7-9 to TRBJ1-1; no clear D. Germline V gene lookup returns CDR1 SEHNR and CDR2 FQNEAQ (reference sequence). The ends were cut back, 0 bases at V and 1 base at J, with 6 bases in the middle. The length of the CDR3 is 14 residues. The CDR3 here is CASSLALRNTEAFF. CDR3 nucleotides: TGTGCCAGCAGCTTAGCTCTCAGGAACACTGAAGCTTTCTTT.

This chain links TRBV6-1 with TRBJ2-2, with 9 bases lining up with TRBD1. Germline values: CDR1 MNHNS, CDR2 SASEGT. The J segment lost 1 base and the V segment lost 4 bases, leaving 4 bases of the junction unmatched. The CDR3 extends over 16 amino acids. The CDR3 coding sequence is TGTGCCAGCAGTGGGCCGGGACAGGGGAACACCGGGGAGCTGTTTTTT. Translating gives CASSGPGQGNTGELFF.

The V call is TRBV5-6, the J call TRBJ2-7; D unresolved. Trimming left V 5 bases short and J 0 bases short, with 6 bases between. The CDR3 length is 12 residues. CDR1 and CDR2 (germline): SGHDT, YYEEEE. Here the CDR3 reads CASSWSSYEQYF. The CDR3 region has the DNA TGTGCCAGCAGTTGGAGCTCCTACGAGCAGTACTTC.

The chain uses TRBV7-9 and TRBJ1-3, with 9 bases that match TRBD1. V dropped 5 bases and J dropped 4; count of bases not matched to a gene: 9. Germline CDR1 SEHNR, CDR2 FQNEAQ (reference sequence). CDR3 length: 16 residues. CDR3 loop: CASSLPQGADGNTIYF. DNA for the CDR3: TGTGCCAGCAGCCTCCCACAGGGGGCGGACGGAAACACCATATATTTT.

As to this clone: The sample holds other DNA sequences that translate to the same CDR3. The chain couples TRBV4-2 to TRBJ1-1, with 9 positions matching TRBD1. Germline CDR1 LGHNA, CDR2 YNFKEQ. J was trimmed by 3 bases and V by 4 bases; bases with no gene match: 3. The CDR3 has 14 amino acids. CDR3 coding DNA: TGTGCCAGCAGCCCTCGGACAGGGGACACTGAAGCTTTCTTT. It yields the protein CASSPRTGDTEAFF.

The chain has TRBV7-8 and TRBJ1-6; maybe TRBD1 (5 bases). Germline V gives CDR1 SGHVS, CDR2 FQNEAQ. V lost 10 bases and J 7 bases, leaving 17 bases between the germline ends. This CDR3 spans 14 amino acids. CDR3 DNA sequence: TGTGCCAACTCTCTTGGGACCGAAAATTCACCCCTCCACTTT. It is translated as CANSLGTENSPLHF. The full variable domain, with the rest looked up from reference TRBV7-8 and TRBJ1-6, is GAGVSQSPRYKVAKRGQDVALRCDPISGHVSLFWYQQALGQGPEFLTYFQNEAQLDKSGLPSDRFFAERPEGSVSTLKIQRTQQEDSAVYLCANSLGTENSPLHFGNGTRLTVT.